This TCR beta chain appears in the sequencing data of a study of PD-L1 blockade in urothelial cancer. Across the whole study: The authors examined blood 3 weeks (second dose) and 6 weeks after treatment start.

Germline V gives CDR1 SGHRS, CDR2 YFSETQ. With 6 bases clipped from V and 4 bases from J, the junction kept 15 bases outside the gene matches. The length of the CDR3 is 17 residues. TCRdb keeps only in-frame clones here, not all; method: immunoSEQ multiplex PCR. The sample shows 30,000 or so clones, 84% of them seen only once. Sequencing used PBMCs, obtained around atezolizumab (anti-PD-L1) treatment. V gene TRBV5-1 combines with J gene TRBJ2-5; 10 bases line up with TRBD2. This clonotype was sampled from a man between 60 and 70 years old with urothelial cancer. The DNA of the CDR3 is TGCGCCAGCACCAGGGGATGGGCTAGCGGGAGTGGAGAGACCCAGTACTTC. It codes for CASTRGWASGSGETQYF.